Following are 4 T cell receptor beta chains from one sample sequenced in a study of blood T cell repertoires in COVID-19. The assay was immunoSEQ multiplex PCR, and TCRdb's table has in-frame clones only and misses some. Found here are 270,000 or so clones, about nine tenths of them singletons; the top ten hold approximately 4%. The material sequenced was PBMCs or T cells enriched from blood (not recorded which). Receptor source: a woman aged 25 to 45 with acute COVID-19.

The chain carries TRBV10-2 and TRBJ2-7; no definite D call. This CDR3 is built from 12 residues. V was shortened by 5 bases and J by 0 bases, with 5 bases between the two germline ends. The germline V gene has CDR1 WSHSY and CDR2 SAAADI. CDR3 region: CASSSVSYEQYF. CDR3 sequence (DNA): TGCGCCAGCAGTTCAGTCTCCTACGAGCAGTACTTC.

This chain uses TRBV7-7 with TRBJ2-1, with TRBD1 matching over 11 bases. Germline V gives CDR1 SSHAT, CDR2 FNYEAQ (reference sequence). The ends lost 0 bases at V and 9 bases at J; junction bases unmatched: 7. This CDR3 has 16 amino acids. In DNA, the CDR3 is TGTGCCAGCAGCTTAGCCCGGCCGGGACAGGGGGGTGAGCAGTTCTTC. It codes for CASSLARPGQGGEQFF.

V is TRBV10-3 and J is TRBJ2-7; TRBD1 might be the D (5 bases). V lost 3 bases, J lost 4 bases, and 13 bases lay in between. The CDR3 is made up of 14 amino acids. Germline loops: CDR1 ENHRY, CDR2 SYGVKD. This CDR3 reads CAISEGVNGYEQYF. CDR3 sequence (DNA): TGTGCCATCAGTGAAGGGGTGAACGGGTACGAGCAGTACTTC.

The CDR3 bases are TGTGCCAGCAGCCAAGGCGGGAGTGGGTGGGAGACCCAGTACTTC. The encoded protein is CASSQGGSGWETQYF. The chain employs TRBV3-1 (or the pseudogene TRBV3-2) and TRBJ2-5; 7 bases align to TRBD2. The CDR3 totals 15 residues. Germline CDR1 reads LGHDT; CDR2 reads YNNKEL (reference sequence). V gave up 1 base and J gave up 5 bases; unmatched junction bases: 7.